This TCR beta chain was documented in a study of metastatic and nonmetastatic thyroid tumors. At the level of the study: Malignant thyroid and benign thyroid patients provided blood and tumor or nodule tissue whose repertoires were compared. Whole-study results and caveats: Reported TCR beta diversity, measured in blood and tumor, was significantly higher for malignant thyroid tumors than for benign nodules.

No patient received treatment before thyroid surgery. TCRdb re-clonotyped the PCR reads via MiXCR. The sample has a few thousand clones, around a third seen once. This CDR3 region has 15 residues. Per the germline V gene, CDR1 is MDHEN and CDR2 is SYDVKM. With 1 base removed from V and 1 base from J, the gap between germline ends came to 8 bases. This clone was seen ten or more times. Its specificity is not known. This receptor was obtained from a female donor with papillary thyroid cancer or a benign thyroid nodule (not recorded which). Some clones in this sample may be carry-over from other donors' samples. The chain is built from TRBV28 and TRBJ1-5; D ambiguous. Input material: adjacent normal tissue. Here the CDR3 reads CASSLSRASNQPQHF. CDR3 bases: TGTGCCAGCAGTTTATCTCGGGCAAGCAATCAGCCCCAGCATTTT.